This TCR beta chain was observed in a study of T cell changes during pregnancy in multiple sclerosis. Using immunoSEQ multiplex PCR, the repertoire was profiled, and TCRdb retains in-frame clones only, with some absent. The profile shows 45,000 to 60,000 clones, roughly nine tenths of them singletons. Material: CD4+ T cells from peripheral blood mononuclear cells, obtained before pregnancy. The clonotype was recovered from a female donor with multiple sclerosis, enrolled in a pregnancy study.

DNA of the CDR3: TGTGCCAGCAGCTTAAGCAGGGTGGTCGGGGAGCTGTTTTTT. This gives the protein CASSLSRVVGELFF. The chain joins TRBV7-9 to TRBJ2-2; TRBD1 is a possible D gene (5 bases). The V and J ends lost 2 bases and 7 bases respectively, with 11 bases between them. Germline CDR1 SEHNR, CDR2 FQNEAQ (reference sequence). The CDR3 contains 14 residues.